This TCR beta chain was documented in a study of cytomegalovirus exposure and HLA in healthy donors. PCR involved 60 Vbeta and 13 Jbeta primers. The assay was immunoSEQ multiplex PCR, and TCRdb's table has in-frame clones only and misses some. Here the sample spans about 100,000 clones, around 80% being singletons. Per germline, CDR1 SGHRS and CDR2 YFSETQ. Trimming cost V 4 bases and J 7 bases, with 18 bases left between them. The CDR3 runs 14 residues. General study results and limits: TCR beta chains associated with HLA were, in a later analysis, more clonally expanded than equally common others. In a later analysis, approximately 18,000 TCR beta sequences were associated with HLA alleles at 0.05 false discovery rate.

Healthy individuals who donated bone marrow served as the donors. Comment on this clone: Its antigen is undetermined.

Sequenced input: PBMCs. The gene calls are TRBV5-1 and TRBJ2-7; D is possibly TRBD1 (6 bases). The TCR was taken from a woman aged 18-35 years in good health and CMV-seropositive. The DNA of the CDR3 is TGCGCCAGCAGCCCCAGACAGGACCTTTATGAGCAGTACTTC. Its protein product is CASSPRQDLYEQYF.